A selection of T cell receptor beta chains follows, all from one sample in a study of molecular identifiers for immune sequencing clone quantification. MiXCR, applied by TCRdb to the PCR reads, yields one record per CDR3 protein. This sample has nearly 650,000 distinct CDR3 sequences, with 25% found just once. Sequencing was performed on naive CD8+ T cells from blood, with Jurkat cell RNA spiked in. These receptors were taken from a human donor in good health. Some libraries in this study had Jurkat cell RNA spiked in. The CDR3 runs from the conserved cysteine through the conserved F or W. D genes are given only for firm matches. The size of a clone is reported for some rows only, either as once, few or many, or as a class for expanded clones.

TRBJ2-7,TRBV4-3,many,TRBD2,TGCGCCAGCAGCCTCACGAGCGGGGGTACCGACGAGCAGTACTTC,CASSLTSGGTDEQYF
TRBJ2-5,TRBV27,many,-,TGTGCCAGTGGCATAAGTGCCCAGTACTTC,CASGISAQYF
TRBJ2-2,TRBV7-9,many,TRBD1,TGTGCCAGCAGCTCCCCCCGGGACAGCAACACCGGGGAGCTGTTTTTT,CASSSPRDSNTGELFF
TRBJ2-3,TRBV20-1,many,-,TGCAGTGCTAGAGATTTGGCTGATAGCACAGATACGCAGTATTTT,CSARDLADSTDTQYF
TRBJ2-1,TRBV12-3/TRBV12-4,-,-,TGTGCCAGCAGTTTTATGGGCGTCCCCTATGAGCAGTTCTTC,CASSFMGVPYEQFF
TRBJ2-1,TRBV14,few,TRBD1,TGTGCCAGCAGCCACCAGGGACAGCCTCCCTACAATGAGCAGTTCTTC,CASSHQGQPPYNEQFF
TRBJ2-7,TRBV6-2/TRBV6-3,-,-,TGTGCCAGCAGTTACAAAAGCGAGCAGTACTTC,CASSYKSEQYF
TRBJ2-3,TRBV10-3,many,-,TGTGCCATCACCCGAGCCCCCCGGGATACGCAGTATTTT,CAITRAPRDTQYF
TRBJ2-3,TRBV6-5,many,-,TGTGCCAGCAGTTACTCGTCCAGGGATACGCAGTATTTT,CASSYSSRDTQYF
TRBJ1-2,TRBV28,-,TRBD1,TGTGCCAGCAGTCCAGGGGACAGGGACTATGGCTACACCTTC,CASSPGDRDYGYTF
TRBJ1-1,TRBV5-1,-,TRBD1,TGCGCCAGCAGCGAGGGGGACAGACAGAACACTGAAGCTTTCTTT,CASSEGDRQNTEAFF
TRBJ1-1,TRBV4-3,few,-,TGCGCCAGCAGCCATCGTCCGAACACTGAAGCTTTCTTT,CASSHRPNTEAFF
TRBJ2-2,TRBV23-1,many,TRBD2,TGCGCCAGCACCTTAGCGGGAGGGTCTGCGAACACCGGGGAGCTGTTTTTT,CASTLAGGSANTGELFF
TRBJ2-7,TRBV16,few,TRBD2,TGTGCCAGCAGCCAAGTGATTAGCGGGAGCTACGAGCAGTACTTC,CASSQVISGSYEQYF
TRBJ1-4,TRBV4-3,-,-,TGCGCCAGCAGCCAAGATGGGGGAGGGGTCCCGGGGGGAGAAAAACTGTTTTTT,CASSQDGGGVPGGEKLFF
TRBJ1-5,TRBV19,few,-,TGTGCCAGTAGTACAACAGGACTTCTTAGCAATCAGCCCCAGCATTTT,CASSTTGLLSNQPQHF
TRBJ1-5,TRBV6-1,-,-,TGTGCCAGCACTCGCAGGGACCCGGATCAGCCCCAGCATTTT,CASTRRDPDQPQHF
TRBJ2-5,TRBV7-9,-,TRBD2,TGTGCCAGCAGTCCCCGGACTAGCGGGATTGAGACCCAGTACTTC,CASSPRTSGIETQYF
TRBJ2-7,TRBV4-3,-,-,TGCGCCAGCAGCCAGGAAAGAGCCCCAACGTACGAGCAGTACTTC,CASSQERAPTYEQYF
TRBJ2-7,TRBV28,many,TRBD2,TGTGCCAGCAGTTGGGCTAGCGGGACCAACGAGCAGTACTTC,CASSWASGTNEQYF
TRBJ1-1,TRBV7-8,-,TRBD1,TGTGCCAGCAGCCCCAGGACAGGACCCCTTAACACTGAAGCTTTCTTT,CASSPRTGPLNTEAFF
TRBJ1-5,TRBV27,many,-,TGTGCCAGCAGTTTAGGGGCAGGGACTCAGCCCCAGCATTTT,CASSLGAGTQPQHF
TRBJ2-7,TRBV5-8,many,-,TGTGCCAGCAGCTGGGACGGTAGCTCCTACGAGCAGTACTTC,CASSWDGSSYEQYF
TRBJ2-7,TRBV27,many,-,TGTGCCAGCTCTCACAGTGGGGGGGGCAGCACCTACGAGCAGTACTTC,CASSHSGGGSTYEQYF
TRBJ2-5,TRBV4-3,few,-,TGCGCCAGCAGCCGGAGGGGTCATGAGACCCAGTACTTC,CASSRRGHETQYF
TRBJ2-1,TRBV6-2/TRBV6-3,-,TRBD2,TGTGCCAGCAGTTACGCCTCCGGGGGGGCAGATCCCTCCTCCTACAATGAGCAGTTCTTC,CASSYASGGADPSSYNEQFF
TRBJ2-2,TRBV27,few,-,TGTGCCAGCAGTCCCCTAGCGAACACCGGGGAGCTGTTTTTT,CASSPLANTGELFF
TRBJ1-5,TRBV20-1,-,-,TGCAGTGCGCTAGACCACTGGGGGGAGGGCAGCAATCAGCCCCAGCATTTT,CSALDHWGEGSNQPQHF
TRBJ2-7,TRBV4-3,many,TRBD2,TGCGCCAGCAGCCAAGCCCCCCGAGGAGCGGGGTCCTACGAGCAGTACTTC,CASSQAPRGAGSYEQYF
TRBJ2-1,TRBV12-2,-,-,TGTGCAAGTCGCTCTTCTGGACCGAAATCCTACAATGAGCAGTTCTTC,CASRSSGPKSYNEQFF
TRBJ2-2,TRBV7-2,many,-,TGTGCCAGCAGCCCCTATGCAAACGCGAACACCGGGGAGCTGTTTTTT,CASSPYANANTGELFF
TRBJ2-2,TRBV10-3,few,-,TGTGCCATCAGTGATGAATACACCGGGGAGCTGTTTTTT,CAISDEYTGELFF
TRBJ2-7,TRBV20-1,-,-,TGCAGTGCTAGAGACCCTGGGCGGGGCCCCTACGAGCAGTACTTC,CSARDPGRGPYEQYF
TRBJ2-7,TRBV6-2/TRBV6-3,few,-,TGTGCCAGCAGTTATACCGGCTTGCTTGGCGAGCAGTACTTC,CASSYTGLLGEQYF
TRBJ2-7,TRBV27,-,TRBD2,TGTGCCAGCTCCTCCCGTTGGGTAGCGGGAAATAGCTCCTACGAGCAGTACTTC,CASSSRWVAGNSSYEQYF
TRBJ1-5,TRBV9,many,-,TGTGCCAGCAGCCAATACGACGGAAGCAATCAGCCCCAGCATTTT,CASSQYDGSNQPQHF
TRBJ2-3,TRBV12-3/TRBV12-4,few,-,TGTGCCAGCAGTAATTTAGGGAACCGTCCGGGAAATACGCAGTATTTT,CASSNLGNRPGNTQYF
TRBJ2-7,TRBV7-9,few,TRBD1,TGTGCCAGCAGCCTTTGGCGACAGGGGTCCTACGAGCAGTACTTC,CASSLWRQGSYEQYF
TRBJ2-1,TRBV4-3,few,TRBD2,TGCGCCAGCAGCCAAGACGCGGGGGGCTCCTACAATGAGCAGTTCTTC,CASSQDAGGSYNEQFF
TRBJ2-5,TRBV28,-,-,TGTGCCAGCGGTGGGACTGGTCGGGGGACCCAGTACTTC,CASGGTGRGTQYF
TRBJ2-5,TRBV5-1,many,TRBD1,TGCGCCAGCAGCTACAGGGGGCGAGAGCTCGAGACCCAGTACTTC,CASSYRGRELETQYF
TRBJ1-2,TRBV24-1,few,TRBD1,TGTGCCACCAGCAGCGGAGGGGGCGCGGATGGCTACACCTTC,CATSSGGGADGYTF
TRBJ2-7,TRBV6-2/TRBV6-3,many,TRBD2,TGTGCCAGCAGTTACTCGCGGCTAGCGGGAGGTGAGCAGTACTTC,CASSYSRLAGGEQYF
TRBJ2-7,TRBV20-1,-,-,TGCAGTGCTAGTGACAGGGAGGGATCCTACGAGCAGTACTTC,CSASDREGSYEQYF
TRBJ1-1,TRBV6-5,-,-,TGTGCCAGCAGACCACAGGAGAACACTGAAGCTTTCTTT,CASRPQENTEAFF
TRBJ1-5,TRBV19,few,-,TGTGCCAGTAGTATACGGGGGAGTCAGCCCCAGCATTTT,CASSIRGSQPQHF
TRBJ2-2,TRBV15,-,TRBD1,TGTGCCGTCGCAACCTTTGGGACAGGGCAGTTCACCGGGGAGCTGTTTTTT,CAVATFGTGQFTGELFF
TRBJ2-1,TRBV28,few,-,TGTGCCACCCGGCCAGCGGAGGGGGCCATGACTTACAATGAGCAGTTCTTC,CATRPAEGAMTYNEQFF